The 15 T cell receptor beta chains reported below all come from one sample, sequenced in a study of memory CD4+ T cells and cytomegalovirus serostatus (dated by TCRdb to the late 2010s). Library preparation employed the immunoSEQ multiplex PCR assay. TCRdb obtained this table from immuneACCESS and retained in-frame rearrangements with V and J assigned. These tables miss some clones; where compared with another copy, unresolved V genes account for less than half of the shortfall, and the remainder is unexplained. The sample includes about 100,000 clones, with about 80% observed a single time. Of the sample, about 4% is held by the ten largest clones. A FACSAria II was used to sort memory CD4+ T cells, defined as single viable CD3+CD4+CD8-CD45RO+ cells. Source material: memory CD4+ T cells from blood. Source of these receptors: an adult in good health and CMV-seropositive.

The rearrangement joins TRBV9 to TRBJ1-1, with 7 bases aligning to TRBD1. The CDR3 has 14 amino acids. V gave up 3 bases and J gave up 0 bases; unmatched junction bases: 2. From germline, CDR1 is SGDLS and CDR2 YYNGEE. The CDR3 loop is CASSGQGLNTEAFF. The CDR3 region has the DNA TGTGCCAGCAGCGGACAGGGTTTGAACACTGAAGCTTTCTTT.

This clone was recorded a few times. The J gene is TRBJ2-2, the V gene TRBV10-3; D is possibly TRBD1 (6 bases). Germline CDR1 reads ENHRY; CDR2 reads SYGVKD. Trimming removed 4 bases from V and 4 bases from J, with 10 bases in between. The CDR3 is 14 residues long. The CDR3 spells CAISGDRTTGELFF. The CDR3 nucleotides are TGTGCCATCAGTGGAGACAGGACCACCGGGGAGCTGTTTTTT.

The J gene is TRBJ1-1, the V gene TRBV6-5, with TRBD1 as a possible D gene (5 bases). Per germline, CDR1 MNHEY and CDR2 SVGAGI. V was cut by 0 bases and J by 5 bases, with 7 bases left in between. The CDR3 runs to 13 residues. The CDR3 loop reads CASSYSRGTEAFF. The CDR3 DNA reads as TGTGCCAGCAGTTACTCAAGGGGAACTGAAGCTTTCTTT.

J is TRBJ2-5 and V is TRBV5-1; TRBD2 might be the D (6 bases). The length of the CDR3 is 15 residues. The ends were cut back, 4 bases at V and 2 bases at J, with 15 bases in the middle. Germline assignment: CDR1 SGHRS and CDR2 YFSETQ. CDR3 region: CASSATLGGQETQYF. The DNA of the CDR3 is TGCGCCAGCAGCGCCACGCTCGGGGGACAAGAGACCCAGTACTTC.

The CDR3 coding sequence is TGCGCCAGCAGCTTGACAGGTTACTCTGGAAACACCATATATTTT. Its translation is CASSLTGYSGNTIYF. This chain uses TRBV5-1 with TRBJ1-3, with D perhaps TRBD1 (5 bases). The CDR3 sequence is 15 residues long. The V end lost 1 base, the J end lost 0 bases, and 8 bases lay between the germline ends. The V gene's germline CDR1 is SGHRS and CDR2 YFSETQ.

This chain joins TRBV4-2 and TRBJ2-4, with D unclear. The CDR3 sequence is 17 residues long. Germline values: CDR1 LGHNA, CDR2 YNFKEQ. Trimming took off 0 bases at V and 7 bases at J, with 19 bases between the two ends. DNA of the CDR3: TGTGCCAGCAGCCAAGATTTTGGGCAGGAACCCTCTAACATTCAGTACTTC. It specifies CASSQDFGQEPSNIQYF.

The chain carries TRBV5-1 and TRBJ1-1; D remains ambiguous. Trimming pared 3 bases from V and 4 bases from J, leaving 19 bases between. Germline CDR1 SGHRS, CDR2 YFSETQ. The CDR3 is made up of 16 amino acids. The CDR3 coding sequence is TGCGCCAGCAGCTCCCGGGTCGTAGGGCTTGGCACTGAAGCTTTCTTT. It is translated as CASSSRVVGLGTEAFF.

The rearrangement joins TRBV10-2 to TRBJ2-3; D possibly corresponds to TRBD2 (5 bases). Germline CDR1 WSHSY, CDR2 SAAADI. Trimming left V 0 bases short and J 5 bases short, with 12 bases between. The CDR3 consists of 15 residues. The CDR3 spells CASSESTLALDTQYF. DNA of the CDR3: TGCGCCAGCAGTGAGTCGACGCTAGCCCTAGATACGCAGTATTTT.

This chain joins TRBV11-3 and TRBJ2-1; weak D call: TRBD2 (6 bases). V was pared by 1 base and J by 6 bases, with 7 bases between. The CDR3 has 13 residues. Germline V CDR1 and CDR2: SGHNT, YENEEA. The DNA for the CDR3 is TGTGCCAGCAGCTTAGGTAGCGGCAATGAGCAGTTCTTC. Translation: CASSLGSGNEQFF.

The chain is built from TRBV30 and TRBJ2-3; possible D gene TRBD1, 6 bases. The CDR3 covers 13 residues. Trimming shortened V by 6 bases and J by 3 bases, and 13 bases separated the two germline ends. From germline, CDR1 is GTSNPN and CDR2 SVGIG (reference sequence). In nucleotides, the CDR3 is TGTGCCTGCGGCAGGGGCTGGACAGATACGCAGTATTTT. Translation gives CACGRGWTDTQYF.

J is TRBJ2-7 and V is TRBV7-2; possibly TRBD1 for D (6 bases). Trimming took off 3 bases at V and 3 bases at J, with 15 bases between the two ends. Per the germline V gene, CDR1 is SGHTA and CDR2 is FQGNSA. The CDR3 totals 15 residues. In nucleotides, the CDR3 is TGTGCCAGCAGCTTGGGGGCAGGCGGTTACTACGAGCAGTACTTC. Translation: CASSLGAGGYYEQYF. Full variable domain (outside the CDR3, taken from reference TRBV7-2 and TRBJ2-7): GAGVSQSPSNKVTEKGKDVELRCDPISGHTALYWYRQSLGQGLEFLIYFQGNSAPDKSGLPSDRFSAERTGGSVSTLTIQRTQQEDSAVYLCASSLGAGGYYEQYFGPGTRLTVT.

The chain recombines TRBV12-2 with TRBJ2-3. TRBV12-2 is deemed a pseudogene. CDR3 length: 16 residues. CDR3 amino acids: CASRPEWGSSTDTQYF. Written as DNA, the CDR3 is TGTGCAAGTCGCCCCGAATGGGGATCTAGCACAGATACGCAGTATTTT.

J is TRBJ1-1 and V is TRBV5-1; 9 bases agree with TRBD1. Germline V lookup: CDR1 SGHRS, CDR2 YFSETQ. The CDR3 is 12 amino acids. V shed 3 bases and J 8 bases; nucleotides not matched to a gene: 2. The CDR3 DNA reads TGCGCCAGCAGCTGGGACAGGGAGGAAGCTTTCTTT. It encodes CASSWDREEAFF.

The CDR3 loop reads CASSLDRGSGTF. CDR3 nucleotides: TGTGCCAGCAGCCTAGACCGGGGAAGTGGCACCTTC. This sequence joins TRBV7-9 and TRBJ1-2; unclear D gene. There are 12 residues in the CDR3. V was shortened by 5 bases and J by 13 bases, with 17 bases between the two germline ends. CDR1 and CDR2 from the germline V gene are SEHNR and FQNEAQ (reference sequence).

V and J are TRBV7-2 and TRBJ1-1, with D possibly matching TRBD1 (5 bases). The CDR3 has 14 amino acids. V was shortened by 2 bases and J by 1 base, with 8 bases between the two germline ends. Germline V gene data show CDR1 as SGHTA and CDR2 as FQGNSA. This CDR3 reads CASSLYGGNTEAFF. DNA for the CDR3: TGTGCCAGCAGCTTATACGGGGGGAACACTGAAGCTTTCTTT. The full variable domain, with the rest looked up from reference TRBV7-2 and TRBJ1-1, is GAGVSQSPSNKVTEKGKDVELRCDPISGHTALYWYRQSLGQGLEFLIYFQGNSAPDKSGLPSDRFSAERTGGSVSTLTIQRTQQEDSAVYLCASSLYGGNTEAFFGQGTRLTVV.